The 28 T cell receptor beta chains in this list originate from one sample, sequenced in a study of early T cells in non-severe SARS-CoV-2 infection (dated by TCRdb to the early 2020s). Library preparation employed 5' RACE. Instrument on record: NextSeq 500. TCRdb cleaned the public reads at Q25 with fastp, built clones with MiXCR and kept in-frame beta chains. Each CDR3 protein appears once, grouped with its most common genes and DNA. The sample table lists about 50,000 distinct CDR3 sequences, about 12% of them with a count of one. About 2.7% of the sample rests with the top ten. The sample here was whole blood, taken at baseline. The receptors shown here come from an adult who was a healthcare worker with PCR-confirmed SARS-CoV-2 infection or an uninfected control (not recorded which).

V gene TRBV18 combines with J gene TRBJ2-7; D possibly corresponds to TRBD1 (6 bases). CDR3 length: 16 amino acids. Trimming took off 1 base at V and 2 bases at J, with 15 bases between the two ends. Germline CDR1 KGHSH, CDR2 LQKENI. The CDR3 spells CASSPQTGTTTYEQYF. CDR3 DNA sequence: TGTGCCAGCTCACCACAAACCGGGACAACAACCTACGAGCAGTACTTC. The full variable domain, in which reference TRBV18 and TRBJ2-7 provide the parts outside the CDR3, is NAGVMQNPRHLVRRRGQEARLRCSPMKGHSHVYWYRQLPEEGLKFMVYLQKENIIDESGMPKERFSAEFPKEGPSILRIQQVVRGDSAAYFCASSPQTGTTTYEQYFGPGTRLTVT.

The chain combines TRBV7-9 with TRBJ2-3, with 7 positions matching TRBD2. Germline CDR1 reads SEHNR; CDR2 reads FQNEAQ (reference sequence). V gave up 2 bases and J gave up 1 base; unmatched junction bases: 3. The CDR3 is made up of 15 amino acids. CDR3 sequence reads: CASSLYGLGTDTQYF. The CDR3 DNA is TGTGCCAGCAGCTTATACGGACTAGGCACAGATACGCAGTATTTT.

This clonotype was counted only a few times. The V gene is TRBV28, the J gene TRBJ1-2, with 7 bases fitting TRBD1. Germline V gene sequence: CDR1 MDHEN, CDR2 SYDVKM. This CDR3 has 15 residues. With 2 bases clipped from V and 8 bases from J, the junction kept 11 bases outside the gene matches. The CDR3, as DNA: TGTGCCAGCAGTTTACCCTCGACAGGGAGGGGAGGCTACACCTTC. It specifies CASSLPSTGRGGYTF.

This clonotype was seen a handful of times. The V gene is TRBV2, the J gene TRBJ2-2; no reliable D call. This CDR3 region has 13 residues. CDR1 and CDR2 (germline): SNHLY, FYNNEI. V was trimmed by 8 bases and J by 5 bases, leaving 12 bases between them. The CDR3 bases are TGTGCCAGCTTAGTGGTAACTACCGGGGAGCTGTTTTTT. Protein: CASLVVTTGELFF.

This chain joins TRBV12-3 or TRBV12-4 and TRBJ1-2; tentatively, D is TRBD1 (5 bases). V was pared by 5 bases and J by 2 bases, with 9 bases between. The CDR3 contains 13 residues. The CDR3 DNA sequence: TGTGCCAGCAGTGGGGGGATCAACTATGGCTACACCTTC. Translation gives CASSGGINYGYTF.

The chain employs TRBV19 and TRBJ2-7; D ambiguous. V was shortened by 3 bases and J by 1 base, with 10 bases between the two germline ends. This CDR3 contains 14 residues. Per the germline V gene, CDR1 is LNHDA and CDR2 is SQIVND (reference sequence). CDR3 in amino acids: CASSIAAVSYEQYF. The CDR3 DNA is TGTGCCAGTAGTATTGCGGCAGTTTCCTACGAGCAGTACTTC.

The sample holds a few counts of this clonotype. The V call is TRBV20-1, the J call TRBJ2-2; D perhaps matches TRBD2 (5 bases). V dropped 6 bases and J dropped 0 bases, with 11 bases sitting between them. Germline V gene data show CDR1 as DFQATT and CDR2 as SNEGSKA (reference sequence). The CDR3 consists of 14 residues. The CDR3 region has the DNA TGCAGTGCCGGACGGGAAACGAACACCGGGGAGCTGTTTTTT. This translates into CSAGRETNTGELFF.

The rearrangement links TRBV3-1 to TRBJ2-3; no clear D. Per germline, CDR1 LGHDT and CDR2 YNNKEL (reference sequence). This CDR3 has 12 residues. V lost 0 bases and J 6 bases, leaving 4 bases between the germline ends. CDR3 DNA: TGTGCCAGCAGCCAAGACCCTGATACGCAGTATTTT. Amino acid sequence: CASSQDPDTQYF.

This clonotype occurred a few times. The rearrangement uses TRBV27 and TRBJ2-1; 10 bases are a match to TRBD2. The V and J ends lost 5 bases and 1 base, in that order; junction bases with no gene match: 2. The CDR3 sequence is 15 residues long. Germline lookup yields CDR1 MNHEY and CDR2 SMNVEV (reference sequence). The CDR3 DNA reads TGTGCCAGCAGTCCTAGCGGGAGTTCCTACAATGAGCAGTTCTTC. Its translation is CASSPSGSSYNEQFF.

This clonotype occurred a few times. In DNA, the CDR3 is TGTGCCAGCGGTACAGGAAGCTCCTATAATTCACCCCTCCACTTT. This encodes CASGTGSSYNSPLHF. The J gene is TRBJ1-6, the V gene TRBV27; possible D gene TRBD1, 5 bases. The CDR3 spans 15 residues. Germline V gene lookup returns CDR1 MNHEY and CDR2 SMNVEV (reference sequence). Trimming took off 8 bases at V and 0 bases at J, with 11 bases between the two ends.

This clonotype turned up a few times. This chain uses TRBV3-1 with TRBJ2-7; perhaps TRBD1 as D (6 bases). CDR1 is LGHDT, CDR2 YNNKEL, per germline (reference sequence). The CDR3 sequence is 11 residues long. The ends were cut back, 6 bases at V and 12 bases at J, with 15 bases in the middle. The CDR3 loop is CASSQTGRWYF. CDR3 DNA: TGTGCCAGCAGTCAAACAGGGAGATGGTACTTC.

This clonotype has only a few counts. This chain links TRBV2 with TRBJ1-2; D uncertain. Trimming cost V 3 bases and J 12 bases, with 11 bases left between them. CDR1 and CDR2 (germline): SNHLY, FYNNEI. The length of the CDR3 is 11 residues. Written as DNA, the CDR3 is TGTGCCAGCAGTGACGGCCCTGGGGACACCTTC. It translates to CASSDGPGDTF. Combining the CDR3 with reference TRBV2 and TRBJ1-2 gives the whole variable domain EPEVTQTPSHQVTQMGQEVILRCVPISNHLYFYWYRQILGQKVEFLVSFYNNEISEKSEIFDDQFSVERPDGSNFTLKIRSTKLEDSAMYFCASSDGPGDTFGSGTRLTVV.

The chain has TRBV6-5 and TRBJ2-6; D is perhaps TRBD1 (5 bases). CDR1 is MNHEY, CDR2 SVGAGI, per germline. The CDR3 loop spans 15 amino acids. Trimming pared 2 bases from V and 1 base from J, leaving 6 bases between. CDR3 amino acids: CASSYQGSGANVLTF. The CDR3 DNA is TGTGCCAGCAGTTACCAGGGATCTGGGGCCAACGTCCTGACTTTC.

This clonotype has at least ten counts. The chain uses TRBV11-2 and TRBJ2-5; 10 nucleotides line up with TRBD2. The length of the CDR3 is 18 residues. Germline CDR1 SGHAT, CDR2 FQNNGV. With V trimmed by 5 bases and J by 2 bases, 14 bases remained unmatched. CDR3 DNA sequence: TGTGCCAGCAGCACTATGGGGTCGGTACTAGCGGGACAAGAGACCCAGTACTTC. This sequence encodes CASSTMGSVLAGQETQYF.

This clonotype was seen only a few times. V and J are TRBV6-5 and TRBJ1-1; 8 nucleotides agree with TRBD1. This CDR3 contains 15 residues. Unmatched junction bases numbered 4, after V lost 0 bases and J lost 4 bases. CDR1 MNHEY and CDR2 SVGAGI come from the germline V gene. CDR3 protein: CASSYSRTGTTEAFF. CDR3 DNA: TGTGCCAGCAGTTACTCAAGGACAGGGACCACTGAAGCTTTCTTT.

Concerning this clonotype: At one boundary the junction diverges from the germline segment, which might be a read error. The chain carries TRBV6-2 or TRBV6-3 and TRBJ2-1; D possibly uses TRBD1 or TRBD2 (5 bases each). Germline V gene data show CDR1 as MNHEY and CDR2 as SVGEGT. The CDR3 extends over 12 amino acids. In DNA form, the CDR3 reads TGTGCCAGCAGTTATTTCGGGACGGACGTCGTCTTC. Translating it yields CASSYFGTDVVF.

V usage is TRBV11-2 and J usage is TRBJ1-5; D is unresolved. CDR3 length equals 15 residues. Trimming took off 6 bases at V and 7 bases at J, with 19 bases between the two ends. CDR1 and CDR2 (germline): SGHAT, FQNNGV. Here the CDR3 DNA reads TGTGCCAGCAGTTTATTGGTTGGGCTGGGGCAGCCCCAGCATTTT. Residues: CASSLLVGLGQPQHF. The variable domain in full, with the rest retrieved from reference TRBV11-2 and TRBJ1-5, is EAGVAQSPRYKIIEKRQSVAFWCNPISGHATLYWYQQILGQGPKLLIQFQNNGVVDDSQLPKDRFSAERLKGVDSTLKIQPAKLEDSAVYLCASSLLVGLGQPQHFGDGTRLSIL.

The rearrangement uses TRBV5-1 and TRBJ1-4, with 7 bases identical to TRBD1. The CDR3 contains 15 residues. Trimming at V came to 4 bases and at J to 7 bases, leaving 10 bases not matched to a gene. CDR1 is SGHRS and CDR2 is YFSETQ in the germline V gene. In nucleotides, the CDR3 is TGCGCCAGCAGCGAGGACGGACAGGCCGGTGAAAAACTGTTTTTT. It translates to CASSEDGQAGEKLFF.

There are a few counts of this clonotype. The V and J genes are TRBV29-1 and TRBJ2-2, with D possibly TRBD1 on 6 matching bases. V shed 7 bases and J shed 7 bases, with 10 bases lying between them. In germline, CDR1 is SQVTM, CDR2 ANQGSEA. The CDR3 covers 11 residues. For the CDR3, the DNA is TGCAGCGCGCAGGGGAACGGGGAGCTGTTTTTT. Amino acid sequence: CSAQGNGELFF.

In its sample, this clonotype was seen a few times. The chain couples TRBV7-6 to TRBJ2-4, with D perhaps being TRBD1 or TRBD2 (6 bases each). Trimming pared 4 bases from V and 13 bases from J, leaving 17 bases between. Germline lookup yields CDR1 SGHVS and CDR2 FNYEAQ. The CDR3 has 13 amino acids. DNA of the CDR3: TGTGCCAGCAGCTCCCGGGGACAAGGAGGGCAGTACTTC. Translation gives CASSSRGQGGQYF.

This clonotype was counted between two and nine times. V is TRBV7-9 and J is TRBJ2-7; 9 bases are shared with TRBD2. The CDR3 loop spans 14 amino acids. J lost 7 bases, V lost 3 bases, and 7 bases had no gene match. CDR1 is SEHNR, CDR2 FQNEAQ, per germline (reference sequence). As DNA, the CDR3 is TGTGCCAGCAGCTTCGGCGGGAGGGCCGGTGAGCAGTACTTC. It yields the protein CASSFGGRAGEQYF.

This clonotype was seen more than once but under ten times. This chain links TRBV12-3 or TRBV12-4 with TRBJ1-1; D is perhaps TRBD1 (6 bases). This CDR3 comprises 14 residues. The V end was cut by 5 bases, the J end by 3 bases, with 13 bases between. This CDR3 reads CASSASTGYTEAFF. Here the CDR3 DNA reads TGTGCCAGCAGTGCCTCAACAGGGTACACTGAAGCTTTCTTT.

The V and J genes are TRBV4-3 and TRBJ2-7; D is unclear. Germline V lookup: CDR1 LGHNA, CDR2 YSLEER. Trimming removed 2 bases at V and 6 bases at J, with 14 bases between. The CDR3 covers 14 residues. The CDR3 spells CASSQFPGVSEQYF. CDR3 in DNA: TGCGCCAGCAGCCAATTCCCAGGAGTCTCCGAGCAGTACTTC.

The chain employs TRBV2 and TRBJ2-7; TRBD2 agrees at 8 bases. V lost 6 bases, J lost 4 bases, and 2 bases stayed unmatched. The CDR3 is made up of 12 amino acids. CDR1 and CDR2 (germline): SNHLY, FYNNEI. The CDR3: CASSGRVYEQYF. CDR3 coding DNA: TGTGCCAGCAGCGGGAGGGTTTACGAGCAGTACTTC.

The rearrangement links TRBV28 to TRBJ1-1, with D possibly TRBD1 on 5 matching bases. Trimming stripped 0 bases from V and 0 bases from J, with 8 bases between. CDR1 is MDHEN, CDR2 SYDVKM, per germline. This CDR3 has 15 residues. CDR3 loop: CASSLWAGLNTEAFF. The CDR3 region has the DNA TGTGCCAGCAGTTTATGGGCGGGACTGAACACTGAAGCTTTCTTT. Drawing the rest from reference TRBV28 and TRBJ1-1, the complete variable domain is DVKVTQSSRYLVKRTGEKVFLECVQDMDHENMFWYRQDPGLGLRLIYFSYDVKMKEKGDIPEGYSVSREKKERFSLILESASTNQTSMYLCASSLWAGLNTEAFFGQGTRLTVV.

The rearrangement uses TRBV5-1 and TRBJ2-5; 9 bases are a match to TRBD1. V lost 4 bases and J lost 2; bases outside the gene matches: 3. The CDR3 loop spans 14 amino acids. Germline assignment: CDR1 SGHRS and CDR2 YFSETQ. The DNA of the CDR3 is TGCGCCAGCAGCCTAGACAGGGGGCAAGAGACCCAGTACTTC. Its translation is CASSLDRGQETQYF.

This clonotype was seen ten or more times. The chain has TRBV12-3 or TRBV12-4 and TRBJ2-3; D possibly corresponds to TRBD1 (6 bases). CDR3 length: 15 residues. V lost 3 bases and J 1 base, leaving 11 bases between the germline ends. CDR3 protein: CASSFTGYGTDTQYF. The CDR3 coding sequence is TGTGCCAGCAGTTTCACAGGGTATGGCACAGATACGCAGTATTTT.

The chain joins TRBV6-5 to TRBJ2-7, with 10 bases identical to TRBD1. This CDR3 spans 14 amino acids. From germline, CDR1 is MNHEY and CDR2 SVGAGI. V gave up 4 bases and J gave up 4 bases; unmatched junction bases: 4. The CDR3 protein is CASSSGTGVYEQYF. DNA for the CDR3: TGTGCCAGCAGTTCCGGGACAGGGGTATACGAGCAGTACTTC.